This T cell receptor beta chain was captured in a study of blood T cell repertoires in COVID-19. As for the study in general: Sites in the United States, Italy and Spain provided acute and convalescent COVID-19 samples. Sample material is recorded as cDNA or gDNA derived from T cells, B-cell-depleted T cells, or PBMCs.

Original handling: By means of reference gene primer amplification, nucleated cell counts were estimated. Assay used: immunoSEQ multiplex PCR; TCRdb lists only in-frame clones, some missing. The D gene and trimming were derived from the DNA, and the V and J assignments and clone size from that table. This sample yields 250,000 to 350,000 clones, of which approximately 86% are seen a single time; 4.1% belongs to the top ten. After removal of 6 bases from V and 5 bases from J, the junction contained 7 bases not matched to a gene. The CDR3 runs to 15 residues. The germline V gene encodes CDR1 LGHDT and CDR2 YNNKEL (reference sequence).

The chain uses TRBV3-1 (or the pseudogene TRBV3-2) and TRBJ1-6; 7 nucleotides match TRBD1. This TCR derives from a woman aged 50 to 60 with active or convalescent COVID-19. Sequencing was performed on peripheral blood. The CDR3 nucleotides read TGTGCCAGCAGGCCCCCCGGGACAGATAATTCACCCCTCCACTTT. As protein: CASRPPGTDNSPLHF.